These T cell receptor beta chains were read from a single sample in a study of memory CD4+ T cells and cytomegalovirus serostatus. TCRdb's copy holds only in-frame clones and misses some; the assay was immunoSEQ multiplex PCR. The sample has tens of thousands of clones, roughly 83% seen once. Material: memory CD4+ T cells from blood. The receptors originated from an adult in good health and CMV-seronegative. The CDR3 runs from the conserved cysteine through the conserved F or W. A D gene is named only where the DNA matches it firmly. The size of a clone is reported for some rows only, either as once, few or many, or as a class for expanded clones.

J: TRBJ1-2; length: 14; V: TRBV19; size: .; D: .; DNA: TGTGCCAGTTCAAGAACCCCAGGCGGCTATGGCTACACCTTC; CDR3: CASSRTPGGYGYTF
J: TRBJ1-2; length: 14; V: TRBV5-5; size: .; D: TRBD1; DNA: TGTGCCAGCAGCTCTACAGGGGAGGGGTCTGGCTACACCTTC; CDR3: CASSSTGEGSGYTF
J: TRBJ2-4; length: 21; V: TRBV10-1; size: .; D: .; DNA: TGCGCCAGCAGTGAGCGGGGGGACAGACCAATTTGGGCCGCAGCCAAAAACATTCAGTACTTC; CDR3: CASSERGDRPIWAAAKNIQYF
J: TRBJ2-1; length: 12; V: TRBV7-2; size: few; D: .; DNA: TGTGCCAGCAGCAGACTATCCAATGAGCAGTTCTTC; CDR3: CASSRLSNEQFF
J: TRBJ1-2; length: 13; V: TRBV15; size: .; D: .; DNA: TGTGCCACCAGCCCCCAAGGGAGAAATGGCTACACCTTC; CDR3: CATSPQGRNGYTF
J: TRBJ2-7; length: 15; V: TRBV6-1; size: .; D: .; DNA: TGTGCCAGCAGTTCTGACCCGTTTACGGACTACGAGCAGTACTTC; CDR3: CASSSDPFTDYEQYF
J: TRBJ2-3; length: 16; V: TRBV6-1; size: .; D: TRBD2; DNA: TGTGCCAGCAGTGGACGGACTAGCGGGAGGACAGATACGCAGTATTTT; CDR3: CASSGRTSGRTDTQYF
J: TRBJ1-3; length: 15; V: TRBV15; size: .; D: .; DNA: TGTGCCACCAGCAGAGATATCCGCTCTGGAAACACCATATATTTT; CDR3: CATSRDIRSGNTIYF
J: TRBJ2-3; length: 16; V: TRBV11-3; size: .; D: TRBD2; DNA: TGTGCCAGCAGCTTACCGACTAGCGGACGCACAGATACGCAGTATTTT; CDR3: CASSLPTSGRTDTQYF
J: TRBJ2-5; length: 14; V: TRBV13; size: .; D: TRBD2; DNA: TGTGCCAGCAGCTCCTTGCGGGGGACTTGGGCGCAGTACTTC; CDR3: CASSSLRGTWAQYF
J: TRBJ2-2; length: 15; V: TRBV7-8; size: .; D: TRBD2; DNA: TGTGCCAGCAGCAACCGAGACGAGCGGGGCGGGGAGCTGTTTTTT; CDR3: CASSNRDERGGELFF
J: TRBJ1-2; length: 13; V: TRBV14; size: .; D: .; DNA: TGTGCCAGCAGCCCGGACAAAAACTATGGCTACACCTTC; CDR3: CASSPDKNYGYTF
J: TRBJ2-2; length: 13; V: TRBV7-2; size: .; D: .; DNA: TGTGCCAGCAGCTTAGCGTTCACCGGGGAGCTGTTTTTT; CDR3: CASSLAFTGELFF
J: TRBJ2-5; length: 13; V: TRBV5-4; size: few; D: .; DNA: TGTGCCAGCAGCACAATTCCGCGAGAGACCCAGTACTTC; CDR3: CASSTIPRETQYF
J: TRBJ1-5; length: 13; V: TRBV5-5; size: once; D: .; DNA: TGTGCCAGCAGCCCGCTGACGGTTTCGCCCCAGCATTTT; CDR3: CASSPLTVSPQHF
J: TRBJ1-6; length: 15; V: TRBV5-6; size: .; D: .; DNA: TGTGCCAGCAGCCTTACTGGGGGTGGTGGTTCACCCCTCCACTTT; CDR3: CASSLTGGGGSPLHF
J: TRBJ2-7; length: 14; V: TRBV2; size: once; D: TRBD1; DNA: TGTGCCAGCAGTGCCGGGACAGGGAGGTACGAGCAGTACTTC; CDR3: CASSAGTGRYEQYF
J: TRBJ1-5; length: 15; V: TRBV5-1; size: .; D: .; DNA: TGCGCCAGCAGCCCGGAGGGGGGTCCCAATCAGCCCCAGCATTTT; CDR3: CASSPEGGPNQPQHF
J: TRBJ2-1; length: 15; V: TRBV11-3; size: .; D: .; DNA: TGTGCCAGCAGCCATTATTCGGGGCCCTACAATGAGCAGTTCTTC; CDR3: CASSHYSGPYNEQFF
J: TRBJ2-5; length: 15; V: TRBV25-1; size: .; D: .; DNA: TGTGCCAGCAGTATGGGACGGATGTACCAAGAGACCCAGTACTTC; CDR3: CASSMGRMYQETQYF
J: TRBJ2-6; length: 16; V: TRBV7-2; size: .; D: TRBD1; DNA: TGTGCCAGCAGCTTACGACAGGGGTCTGGGGCCAACGTCCTGACTTTC; CDR3: CASSLRQGSGANVLTF
J: TRBJ1-1; length: 13; V: TRBV7-3; size: .; D: TRBD1; DNA: TGTGCCAGCAGCCTCGGCCGGACAGGGCGAGCTTTCTTT; CDR3: CASSLGRTGRAFF
J: TRBJ1-3; length: 12; V: TRBV30; size: few; D: .; DNA: TGTGCCTGGAGCCGTACTGGAAACACCATATATTTT; CDR3: CAWSRTGNTIYF
J: TRBJ1-6; length: 16; V: TRBV30; size: .; D: .; DNA: TGTGCCTGGAGTGTAAGGTCAGGCTCCTATAATTCACCCCTCCACTTT; CDR3: CAWSVRSGSYNSPLHF
J: TRBJ1-4; length: 15; V: TRBV25-1; size: .; D: .; DNA: TGTGCCAGCAGTGAGGGAGGCTATCAGGATGAAAAACTGTTTTTT; CDR3: CASSEGGYQDEKLFF
J: TRBJ1-1; length: 15; V: TRBV12-5; size: .; D: .; DNA: TGTGCTAGTGGTTTGGTACGAGGCAGGAACACTGAAGCTTTCTTT; CDR3: CASGLVRGRNTEAFF
J: TRBJ1-6; length: 16; V: TRBV5-6; size: .; D: .; DNA: TGTGCCAGCAGCCGAGGAGGGTTCCTTCTCAATTCACCCCTCCACTTT; CDR3: CASSRGGFLLNSPLHF
J: TRBJ1-1; length: 15; V: TRBV7-6; size: .; D: TRBD1; DNA: TGTGCCAGCAGCACTCAGACAGGGGGTCGTACTGAAGCTTTCTTT; CDR3: CASSTQTGGRTEAFF
J: TRBJ2-3; length: 16; V: TRBV7-3; size: few; D: TRBD2; DNA: TGTGCCAGCAGCCTTGGACTAGCGGCTAGCACAGATACGCAGTATTTT; CDR3: CASSLGLAASTDTQYF
J: TRBJ1-1; length: 12; V: TRBV18; size: .; D: .; DNA: TGTGCCAGCTCACCCGGTCGAACTGAAGCTTTCTTT; CDR3: CASSPGRTEAFF
J: TRBJ2-3; length: 11; V: TRBV7-2; size: few; D: .; DNA: TGTGCCAGCAGCTTTGCAGATACGCAGTATTTT; CDR3: CASSFADTQYF
J: TRBJ2-7; length: 14; V: TRBV7-2; size: .; D: .; DNA: TGTGCCAGCAGCTTAGGGGCGCGGGAAAGGGAGCAGTACTTC; CDR3: CASSLGAREREQYF
J: TRBJ2-5; length: 13; V: TRBV7-7; size: .; D: .; DNA: TGTGCTAGCGCGGGACAGCTCTCTCAAGATTTGGACTTC; CDR3: CASAGQLSQDLDF
J: TRBJ1-3; length: 16; V: TRBV5-6; size: .; D: TRBD1; DNA: TGTGCCAGCAGCTTGCGACAGGGGCTCGCTGGAAACACCATATATTTT; CDR3: CASSLRQGLAGNTIYF
J: TRBJ2-1; length: 13; V: TRBV11-3; size: .; D: .; DNA: TGTGCCAGCAGCTCCGAGGAGAGTAATGAGCAGTTCTTC; CDR3: CASSSEESNEQFF
J: TRBJ1-5; length: 14; V: TRBV21-1; size: once; D: .; DNA: TGTGCCAGCAGCAAACGGCCAGCCGATCAGCCCCAGCATTTT; CDR3: CASSKRPADQPQHF
J: TRBJ1-2; length: 12; V: TRBV30; size: .; D: .; DNA: TGTGCCTGGAGTCCGCGCTCCCATGGCTACACCTTC; CDR3: CAWSPRSHGYTF
J: TRBJ1-2; length: 13; V: TRBV5-4; size: .; D: .; DNA: TGTGCCAGCAGCTTGGAGGGCGGGTATGGCTACACCTTC; CDR3: CASSLEGGYGYTF
J: TRBJ2-3; length: 13; V: TRBV18; size: few; D: .; DNA: TGTGCCAGCTCACCGCCTAGCACAGATACGCAGTATTTT; CDR3: CASSPPSTDTQYF
J: TRBJ2-1; length: 12; V: TRBV30; size: .; D: TRBD1; DNA: TGTGCCTGGAATGACAGGGGCGATGAGCAGTTCTTC; CDR3: CAWNDRGDEQFF
J: TRBJ2-2; length: 14; V: TRBV19; size: once; D: .; DNA: TGTGCCAGTAGTATAGGCCGGGGGTTCGGGGAGCTGTTTTTT; CDR3: CASSIGRGFGELFF
J: TRBJ1-1; length: 12; V: TRBV30; size: .; D: TRBD1; DNA: TGTGCCTGGTCCCGGGAGGGACAGTCCGCTTTCTTT; CDR3: CAWSREGQSAFF
J: TRBJ1-1; length: 13; V: TRBV27; size: few; D: .; DNA: TGTGCCAGCAGCCCTCTTCGGAACACTGAAGCTTTCTTT; CDR3: CASSPLRNTEAFF
J: TRBJ1-5; length: 13; V: TRBV30; size: .; D: .; DNA: TGTGCCTGGAGCCCATCTGGGGATCAGCCCCAGCATTTT; CDR3: CAWSPSGDQPQHF
J: TRBJ2-7; length: 13; V: TRBV27; size: .; D: TRBD1; DNA: TGTGCCAGCACCCGACAGGGGACCCACGAGCAGTACTTC; CDR3: CASTRQGTHEQYF
J: TRBJ2-1; length: 15; V: TRBV18; size: .; D: TRBD2; DNA: TGTGCCAGCTCACTCGGACTAGCGGGAGAAAATGAGCAGTTCTTC; CDR3: CASSLGLAGENEQFF